This T cell receptor (beta chain) is drawn from a study of CD8 T cells in Susac syndrome. In its sample, this clonotype was seen once. An input of about 0.5 to 1 ug of RNA was subjected to reverse transcription using random hexamers. Multiplex immunoSEQ PCR targeted 54 Vbeta and 13 Jbeta TCR beta segments. TCRdb reprocessed the immunoSEQ multiplex PCR reads via MiXCR and lists one record per CDR3 protein. The data contain 150,000 to 200,000 distinct CDR3 sequences, around 94% of them singletons. Trimming cost V 7 bases and J 8 bases; bases outside gene matches: 7. The CDR3 covers 13 residues. CDR1 MGHDK and CDR2 SYGVNS come from the germline V gene.

Source material: CD4+ T cells from PBMCs. The V call is TRBV25-1, the J call TRBJ1-2; the match to TRBD1 covers 10 bases. The receptor was isolated from a human donor with multiple sclerosis. DNA for the CDR3: TGTGCCAGCAAGGGACAGGGGAAGGACGGCTACACCTTC. Protein: CASKGQGKDGYTF.